The 27 T cell receptor beta chains below all came from one sample that was sequenced in a study of shared clonotypes between healthy human individuals. Using immunoSEQ multiplex PCR, the repertoire was profiled, and TCRdb retains in-frame clones only, with some absent. The repertoire includes about 2.4 million clones, more than 80% of them detected once, and roughly 0.13% sits in the top ten. Material for sequencing was naive CD4+ T cells sorted from blood. Sample subset: CD45RA+ positively selected. These receptors were taken from a man aged 18 to 29 in good health.

This clone was seen more than once but under ten times. This CDR3 is also generated by other DNA sequences in the sample. The genes are TRBV5-1 and TRBJ2-5; 11 bases are a match to TRBD2. Germline CDR1 reads SGHRS; CDR2 reads YFSETQ. V lost 0 bases to trimming and J lost 5 bases; unmatched junction nucleotides: 0. This CDR3 region has 14 residues. The DNA of the CDR3 is TGCGCCAGCAGCTTGGGACTAGCGGGGGAGACCCAGTACTTC. This encodes CASSLGLAGETQYF.

In DNA, the CDR3 is TGTGCCAGCTCACCAAAAACTAGCGGGACTGTAGATACGCAGTATTTT. It specifies CASSPKTSGTVDTQYF. The rearrangement uses TRBV18 and TRBJ2-3; the match to TRBD2 covers 10 bases. Germline V gives CDR1 KGHSH, CDR2 LQKENI. This CDR3 has 16 amino acids. Trimming removed 2 bases from V and 5 bases from J; junction bases left unmatched: 7.

This clone was detected once. The rearrangement joins TRBV5-1 to TRBJ2-5; D gene uncertain. CDR1 is SGHRS and CDR2 is YFSETQ in the germline V gene. V gave up 2 bases and J gave up 4 bases, with 9 bases separating them. The CDR3 contains 13 residues. The CDR3: CASSLPSRETQYF. CDR3 bases: TGCGCCAGCAGCTTACCCAGTAGAGAGACCCAGTACTTC.

The rearrangement uses TRBV10-2 and TRBJ2-3, with 7 bases matching TRBD1. The J segment lost 6 bases and the V segment lost 5 bases, leaving 8 bases of the junction unmatched. The V gene's germline CDR1 is WSHSY and CDR2 SAAADI. The CDR3 is 14 amino acids. This CDR3 is CASSQGGPGDTQYF. CDR3 coding DNA: TGCGCCAGCAGTCAAGGGGGCCCAGGGGATACGCAGTATTTT.

This sequence joins TRBV23-1 and TRBJ2-3; D might be TRBD1 (5 bases). TRBV23-1 belongs to the ORF category, with a function that is uncertain. Trimming cost V 10 bases and J 5 bases, with 13 bases left between them. The CDR3 covers 12 residues. Here the CDR3 DNA reads TGCGCCATCCTACCAAGGGGAGATACGCAGTATTTT. The encoded protein is CAILPRGDTQYF.

With regard to this clone: Other nucleotide sequences from this sample produce the same CDR3. The CDR3 region is CASSLGASGVQETQYF. As DNA, the CDR3 is TGCGCCAGCAGCTTGGGGGCTAGCGGCGTCCAAGAGACCCAGTACTTC. This chain uses TRBV5-1 with TRBJ2-5; 7 bases line up with TRBD2. After removal of 0 bases from V and 1 base from J, the junction contained 6 bases not matched to a gene. The CDR3 length is 16 residues. Per the germline V gene, CDR1 is SGHRS and CDR2 is YFSETQ.

The V gene is TRBV5-8, the J gene TRBJ1-5; D gene ambiguous. The CDR3 is 19 amino acids. V was cut by 3 bases and J by 0 bases, with 22 bases left in between. Germline loops: CDR1 SGHTS, CDR2 YDEGEE. The CDR3 DNA is TGTGCCAGCAGCTCCTGGGCGGCTGATGCGGGTGGTAGCAATCAGCCCCAGCATTTT. Its protein is CASSSWAADAGGSNQPQHF. Combining the CDR3 with reference TRBV5-8 and TRBJ1-5 gives the whole variable domain EAGVTQSPTHLIKTRGQQATLRCSPISGHTSVYWYQQALGLGLQFLLWYDEGEERNRGNFPPRFSGRQFPNYSSELNVNALELEDSALYLCASSSWAADAGGSNQPQHFGDGTRLSIL.

This chain uses TRBV23-1 with TRBJ1-2, with TRBD1 as a possible D gene (5 bases). TRBV23-1 is an ORF for which the function is uncertain. CDR3 length equals 14 residues. The V and J ends lost 2 bases and 8 bases respectively, with 15 bases between them. This CDR3 is CASSQVGDPGGYTF. The DNA for the CDR3 is TGCGCCAGCAGTCAAGTGGGGGACCCGGGCGGCTACACCTTC.

This chain joins TRBV6-5 and TRBJ2-5; 13 bases line up with TRBD2. After removal of 0 bases from V and 4 bases from J, the junction contained 2 bases not matched to a gene. The germline V gene encodes CDR1 MNHEY and CDR2 SVGAGI. This CDR3 is 16 amino acids long. For the CDR3, the DNA is TGTGCCAGCAGTTACTCCGGGACTAGCGGGACAGAGACCCAGTACTTC. Amino acid sequence: CASSYSGTSGTETQYF.

The DNA of the CDR3 is TGTGCCAGCAGTTTGTGGGGTTCCTACGAGCAGTACTTC. Amino acid sequence: CASSLWGSYEQYF. The chain is built from TRBV28 and TRBJ2-7; D not certain. The V and J ends lost 3 bases and 1 base respectively, with 7 bases between them. Germline values: CDR1 MDHEN, CDR2 SYDVKM. This CDR3 contains 13 residues.

The chain links TRBV6-5 to TRBJ2-2; the match to TRBD1 covers 7 bases. The V segment lost 6 bases and the J segment 8 bases; nucleotides outside the gene matches: 12. Germline CDR1 is MNHEY and CDR2 is SVGAGI. The CDR3 contains 15 residues. The DNA of the CDR3 is TGTGCCAGCAGCCGCGGACAGGCCCAGGGAGGGGAGCTGTTTTTT. Its translation is CASSRGQAQGGELFF.

The count of this clone is one. The sample has other DNA sequences that encode this CDR3 too. This rearrangement joins TRBV18 to TRBJ2-3; D is ambiguous. Germline assignment: CDR1 KGHSH and CDR2 LQKENI. The length of the CDR3 is 14 residues. Trimming shortened V by 6 bases and J by 0 bases, and 10 bases separated the two germline ends. DNA of the CDR3: TGTGCCAGCTCCCCAGGTCCTAGCACAGATACGCAGTATTTT. Protein product: CASSPGPSTDTQYF.

This rearrangement joins TRBV10-3 to TRBJ2-7, with D perhaps matching TRBD2 (5 bases). In germline, CDR1 is ENHRY, CDR2 SYGVKD. V lost 2 bases and J lost 5, with 16 bases in between. The CDR3 is made up of 15 amino acids. CDR3 DNA: TGTGCCATCAGTGAGGGAGGAAAGGCCGGCCACGAGCAGTACTTC. As protein: CAISEGGKAGHEQYF.

This sequence joins TRBV19 and TRBJ1-5, with 8 bases fitting TRBD1. This CDR3 region has 15 residues. The V segment lost 4 bases and the J segment 0 bases; nucleotides outside the gene matches: 2. The V gene's germline CDR1 is LNHDA and CDR2 SQIVND (reference sequence). The CDR3 is CASSRTGYSNQPQHF. As DNA, the CDR3 is TGTGCCAGTAGTAGGACAGGGTATAGCAATCAGCCCCAGCATTTT.

This clone was picked up a small number of times. V is TRBV7-2 and J is TRBJ1-2; D not resolved. With 6 bases removed from V and 4 bases from J, the gap between germline ends came to 9 bases. The CDR3 runs 12 residues. From germline, CDR1 is SGHTA and CDR2 FQGNSA. The CDR3: CASRKSVYGYTF. The CDR3 coding sequence is TGTGCCAGCAGAAAGTCGGTCTATGGCTACACCTTC.

Remarks on this clone: This sample includes further DNA sequences coding for the same CDR3. The genes are TRBV6-5 and TRBJ2-7; D may be TRBD1 (5 bases). Trimming removed 2 bases from V and 3 bases from J, with 8 bases in between. The CDR3 runs to 13 residues. Germline V gene sequence: CDR1 MNHEY, CDR2 SVGAGI. The CDR3 sequence: CASSYRQGYEQYF. In DNA, the CDR3 is TGTGCCAGCAGTTACAGGCAGGGCTACGAGCAGTACTTC.

This chain uses TRBV28 with TRBJ2-1; 8 nucleotides agree with TRBD2. The CDR3 contains 15 residues. Germline V gene data show CDR1 as MDHEN and CDR2 as SYDVKM. Losses at the gene ends were 5 bases for V and 2 bases for J; bases not matched to a gene: 5. The DNA of the CDR3 is TGTGCCAGCAGTCCAGGACTAGCAGCCTACAATGAGCAGTTCTTC. This codes for CASSPGLAAYNEQFF.

The rearrangement links TRBV18 to TRBJ2-7, with a tentative D call TRBD2 (5 bases). With 4 bases removed from V and 7 bases from J, the gap between germline ends came to 14 bases. Germline CDR1 and CDR2: KGHSH and LQKENI. The CDR3 contains 13 residues. The CDR3 DNA reads as TGTGCCAGCTCACGTTCACGGGATGAAGAGCAGTACTTC. Residues: CASSRSRDEEQYF.

As to this clone: This same CDR3 is encoded by further DNA sequences in the sample. CDR3 region: CASSSGQGGETQYF. CDR3 in DNA: TGCGCCAGCAGCTCCGGACAGGGGGGAGAGACCCAGTACTTC. The chain links TRBV5-1 to TRBJ2-5, with TRBD1 matching over 10 bases. The CDR3 is made up of 14 amino acids. The ends lost 3 bases at V and 4 bases at J; junction bases unmatched: 3. CDR1 and CDR2 from the germline V gene are SGHRS and YFSETQ.

The chain links TRBV7-2 to TRBJ2-1; 8 bases line up with TRBD1. CDR1 SGHTA and CDR2 FQGNSA come from the germline V gene. V trimming: 8 bases; J trimming: 7 bases; junction bases outside the gene matches: 13. The CDR3 has 15 residues. CDR3 DNA sequence: TGTGCCAGCTCTCCACCCAGGGGGCGCAAGAATGAGCAGTTCTTC. Residues: CASSPPRGRKNEQFF.

The chain joins TRBV4-1 to TRBJ1-2; 8 bases match TRBD1. CDR3 length: 16 amino acids. Germline V CDR1 and CDR2: MGHRA, YSYEKL. V was pared by 0 bases and J by 4 bases, with 7 bases of the junction left unmatched. CDR3 protein: CASSQDGQGAGYGYTF. The DNA of the CDR3 is TGCGCCAGCAGCCAAGATGGGCAGGGGGCAGGCTATGGCTACACCTTC.

The chain combines TRBV9 with TRBJ2-1, with D possibly TRBD2 on 6 matching bases. Germline lookup yields CDR1 SGDLS and CDR2 YYNGEE. Deletions cut 2 bases from V and 6 bases from J, with 9 bases between. The CDR3 is 13 residues long. CDR3 coding DNA: TGTGCCAGCAGCGTCGGGGGAACCAATGAGCAGTTCTTC. It is translated as CASSVGGTNEQFF.

The chain links TRBV11-2 to TRBJ1-1; possibly TRBD1 for D (5 bases). The germline V gene encodes CDR1 SGHAT and CDR2 FQNNGV. This CDR3 spans 14 amino acids. Trimming removed 5 bases from V and 0 bases from J, with 10 bases in between. CDR3 nucleotide sequence: TGTGCCAGCAGCCGCGGGGACGTGAACACTGAAGCTTTCTTT. This gives the protein CASSRGDVNTEAFF.

The chain links TRBV4-1 to TRBJ2-2; 7 nucleotides align to TRBD1. CDR1 and CDR2 (germline): MGHRA, YSYEKL. With V trimmed by 4 bases and J by 6 bases, 8 bases remained unmatched. The CDR3 is 15 residues long. The CDR3 sequence is CASSREGALSGELFF. In DNA form, the CDR3 reads TGCGCCAGCAGCCGCGAGGGGGCATTGTCCGGGGAGCTGTTTTTT.

The gene calls are TRBV6-7 and TRBJ2-3; D is undetermined. TRBV6-7 counts as an open reading frame of uncertain function. V dropped 6 bases and J dropped 2 bases, with 18 bases sitting between them. This CDR3 is built from 16 residues. CDR3 sequence reads: CASSPSVAEHTDTQYF. In DNA, the CDR3 is TGTGCCAGCAGCCCCTCCGTGGCGGAGCACACAGATACGCAGTATTTT.

The genes are TRBV2 and TRBJ2-5; no definite D call. The CDR3 has 13 amino acids. V dropped 7 bases and J dropped 7 bases, with 16 bases sitting between them. Looked up from germline, CDR1 is SNHLY and CDR2 is FYNNEI. The CDR3: CASKPARPGTQYF. CDR3 DNA sequence: TGTGCCAGCAAGCCAGCGCGTCCGGGGACCCAGTACTTC.

As DNA, the CDR3 is TGCGCCAGCAGCTCCCACCCCGAGCAGCCCCAGCATTTT. Amino acids: CASSSHPEQPQHF. The chain employs TRBV5-1 and TRBJ1-5; D gene uncertain. V gave up 3 bases and J gave up 7 bases, with 11 bases separating them. Germline CDR1 SGHRS, CDR2 YFSETQ. This CDR3 is built from 13 residues.